Here is one T cell receptor (beta chain) with its context. The V gene lost 5 bases and the J gene lost 1 base, with 5 bases spanning the gap. This CDR3 spans 12 amino acids. The data derive from a study of control samples from healthy donors and cancer patients. The protocol was immunoSEQ multiplex PCR, while the TCRdb copy is restricted to in-frame clones and leaves out a portion. This sample yields around 150,000 clones, of which 80% to 90% are seen a single time; around 11% belongs to the top ten. Sequencing was carried out using blood. The chain is built from TRBV12-3 or TRBV12-4 and TRBJ1-2; no clear D. This TCR came from a young man in good health. Written as DNA, the CDR3 is TGTGCCAGCAGTAACAATAACTATGGCTACACCTTC. Its translation: CASSNNNYGYTF.